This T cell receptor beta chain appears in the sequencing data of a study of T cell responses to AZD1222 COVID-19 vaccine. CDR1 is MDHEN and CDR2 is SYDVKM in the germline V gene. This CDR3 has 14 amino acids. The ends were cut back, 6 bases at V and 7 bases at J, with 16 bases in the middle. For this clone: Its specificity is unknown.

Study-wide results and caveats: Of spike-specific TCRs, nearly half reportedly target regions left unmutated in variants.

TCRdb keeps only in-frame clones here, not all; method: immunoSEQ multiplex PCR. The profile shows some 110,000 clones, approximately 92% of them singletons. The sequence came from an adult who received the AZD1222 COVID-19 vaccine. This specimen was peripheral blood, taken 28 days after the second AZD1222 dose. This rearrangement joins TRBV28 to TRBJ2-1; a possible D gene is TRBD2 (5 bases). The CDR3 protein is CASSPPGFENEQFF. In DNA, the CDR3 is TGTGCCAGCAGCCCGCCGGGGTTCGAAAATGAGCAGTTCTTC. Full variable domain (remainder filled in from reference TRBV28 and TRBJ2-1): DVKVTQSSRYLVKRTGEKVFLECVQDMDHENMFWYRQDPGLGLRLIYFSYDVKMKEKGDIPEGYSVSREKKERFSLILESASTNQTSMYLCASSPPGFENEQFFGPGTRLTVL.